This T cell receptor (beta chain) was captured by sequencing in a study of identifying expanded T cells in peripheral blood. During the collection period, no donor immune events like infections were recorded. Sequencing used immunoSEQ multiplex PCR; TCRdb keeps in-frame clones, though not all of them. The repertoire holds around 100,000 clones, with over 75% as singletons. The germline V gene encodes CDR1 GTSNPN and CDR2 SVGIG (reference sequence). Unmatched junction bases numbered 7, after V lost 4 bases and J lost 1 base. The CDR3 loop spans 14 amino acids. The chain has TRBV30 and TRBJ2-7, with TRBD2 identical over 7 bases. The TCR was taken from a person between 18 and 75 years old in good health. Sequenced: blood. The chain's CDR3 is CAWKGSRESYEQYF. The CDR3 nucleotides are TGTGCCTGGAAGGGTTCGCGGGAGTCCTACGAGCAGTACTTC.